These 19 T cell receptor beta chains were sequenced from one sample in a study of blood T cell repertoires in COVID-19. Profiling relied on immunoSEQ multiplex PCR, and the TCRdb table lists in-frame clones only, not all of them. Altogether about 64,000 clones are present, over 75% being singletons, with the ten largest covering under 5%. Sequences were obtained from peripheral blood. The receptor set was obtained from a man in his sixties or seventies with acute or convalescent COVID-19.

The chain uses TRBV28 and TRBJ1-2; 10 bases are shared with TRBD1. The CDR3 consists of 15 residues. The germline V gene has CDR1 MDHEN and CDR2 SYDVKM. V lost 7 bases, J lost 5 bases, and 10 bases stayed unmatched. The CDR3 DNA sequence: TGTGCCAGCACCTTTTCGGACAGGGGGGTGTATGGCTACACCTTC. It is translated as CASTFSDRGVYGYTF.

V is TRBV28 and J is TRBJ1-5, with TRBD1 identical over 8 bases. The CDR3 loop spans 15 amino acids. The trim removed 3 bases at V and 4 bases at J, leaving 5 bases unmatched. The germline CDR1 and CDR2 sequences are MDHEN and SYDVKM. The CDR3 DNA follows: TGTGCCAGCAGTTTCCCGGACAGGGCGAATCAGCCCCAGCATTTT. This encodes CASSFPDRANQPQHF.

The rearrangement uses TRBV5-1 and TRBJ2-1; 13 bases map to TRBD2. CDR3 size: 18 residues. V lost 4 bases to trimming and J lost 3 bases; unmatched junction nucleotides: 10. Germline V gene data show CDR1 as SGHRS and CDR2 as YFSETQ. CDR3 in amino acids: CASSRTSGGAFYYNEQFF. The CDR3 bases are TGCGCCAGCAGCCGCACTAGCGGGGGGGCATTTTACTACAATGAGCAGTTCTTC.

CDR3 nucleotide sequence: TGTGCCAGCATCGATCCGGGACAGGGGGCGAGGGGCTACACCTTC. Residues: CASIDPGQGARGYTF. V usage is TRBV2 and J usage is TRBJ1-2; TRBD1 aligns across 12 bases. The germline V gene has CDR1 SNHLY and CDR2 FYNNEI. After removal of 7 bases from V and 8 bases from J, the junction contained 11 bases not matched to a gene. The CDR3 spans 15 residues.

The rearrangement links TRBV18 to TRBJ1-1; TRBD1 aligns across 9 bases. The V gene's germline CDR1 is KGHSH and CDR2 LQKENI. V lost 6 bases to trimming and J lost 1 base; unmatched junction nucleotides: 3. This CDR3 has 14 amino acids. The CDR3 region is CASSSTGGNTEAFF. The CDR3 bases are TGTGCCAGCTCCTCGACAGGGGGGAACACTGAAGCTTTCTTT.

The rearrangement uses TRBV6-2 or TRBV6-3 and TRBJ1-2; the D gene is possibly TRBD1 (5 bases). This CDR3 is built from 19 residues. Germline V gives CDR1 MNHEY, CDR2 SVGEGT. The germline V and J ends were trimmed by 2 bases and 2 bases, with 24 bases remaining between them. CDR3 loop: CASSYNRIVGRGGNYGYTF. CDR3 DNA: TGTGCCAGCAGTTACAACAGAATCGTCGGGAGGGGAGGGAACTATGGCTACACCTTC.

The chain employs TRBV6-5 and TRBJ1-2; 7 positions agree with TRBD1. V was clipped by 2 bases and J by 2 bases; unmatched bases: 8. The CDR3 spans 16 residues. The V gene's germline CDR1 is MNHEY and CDR2 SVGAGI. CDR3 bases: TGTGCCAGCAGTTACGCGCAACTACAGGGGAACTATGGCTACACCTTC. It is translated as CASSYAQLQGNYGYTF.

The V and J genes are TRBV5-6 and TRBJ2-5, with 9 bases aligning to TRBD2. The CDR3 consists of 16 residues. Germline CDR1 reads SGHDT; CDR2 reads YYEEEE. Trimming at V came to 4 bases and at J to 1 base, leaving 8 bases not matched to a gene. The CDR3 DNA sequence: TGTGCCAGCAGCCTAATAGCGGGGGCCTTCCAAGAGACCCAGTACTTC. Protein product: CASSLIAGAFQETQYF.

The chain joins TRBV30 to TRBJ1-2; D is unclear. V lost 1 base and J lost 5, with 8 bases in between. The V gene's germline CDR1 is GTSNPN and CDR2 SVGIG (reference sequence). CDR3 length equals 12 residues. The CDR3 protein is CAWSADKYGYTF. The CDR3 nucleotides read TGTGCCTGGAGTGCAGATAAATATGGCTACACCTTC.

This chain connects TRBV7-2 to TRBJ1-6; D gene uncertain. Between the trimmed V and J ends, which lost 6 bases and 3 bases, there was a span of 12 bases. The CDR3 totals 15 residues. Germline-derived CDR1 and CDR2 are SGHTA and FQGNSA. The chain's CDR3 is CASREAQYYNSPLHF. CDR3 in DNA: TGTGCCAGCAGAGAGGCCCAGTACTATAATTCACCCCTCCACTTT.

The chain carries TRBV6-2 or TRBV6-3 and TRBJ2-7; 8 positions agree with TRBD1. The CDR3 runs 14 residues. Germline assignment: CDR1 MNHEY and CDR2 SVGEGT. V shed 1 base and J 6 bases; nucleotides not matched to a gene: 5. The CDR3 spells CASSYLGRGPEQYF. As DNA, the CDR3 is TGTGCCAGCAGTTACTTGGGCAGGGGGCCCGAGCAGTACTTC.

This clone was picked up one time. CDR3 protein: CASSYRGRAKNIQYF. The CDR3 region has the DNA TGTGCCAGCAGTTACAGGGGGCGCGCCAAAAACATTCAGTACTTC. The chain has TRBV28 and TRBJ2-4, with 9 bases identical to TRBD1. V gave up 4 bases and J gave up 1 base; unmatched junction bases: 2. The CDR3 has 15 residues. The V gene's germline CDR1 is MDHEN and CDR2 SYDVKM.

J is TRBJ1-4 and V is TRBV30; 7 bases are a match to TRBD1. This CDR3 comprises 17 residues. The V and J ends lost 7 bases and 0 bases, in that order; junction bases with no gene match: 14. Germline CDR1 is GTSNPN and CDR2 is SVGIG (reference sequence). The CDR3 region is CALSEGAPFATNEKLFF. CDR3 DNA sequence: TGTGCCTTAAGCGAGGGGGCCCCATTTGCAACTAATGAAAAACTGTTTTTT.

The J gene is TRBJ2-1, the V gene TRBV7-9; D is possibly TRBD1 (6 bases). Trimming left V 5 bases short and J 6 bases short, with 14 bases between. The CDR3 is made up of 14 amino acids. Germline CDR1 and CDR2: SEHNR and FQNEAQ (reference sequence). The CDR3: CASSPDRNRNEQFF. DNA for the CDR3: TGTGCCAGCAGCCCCGACAGGAATCGCAATGAGCAGTTCTTC.

J is TRBJ1-1 and V is TRBV9; weak D call: TRBD1 (6 bases). CDR3 length: 14 amino acids. Germline assignment: CDR1 SGDLS and CDR2 YYNGEE. The V end lost 0 bases, the J end lost 1 base, and 7 bases lay between the germline ends. The CDR3 coding sequence is TGTGCCAGCAGCGTAGGGGACACGAACACTGAAGCTTTCTTT. Its translation: CASSVGDTNTEAFF.

The chain uses TRBV6-1 and TRBJ2-2, with 12 positions matching TRBD2. The trim removed 4 bases at V and 4 bases at J, leaving 7 bases unmatched. CDR3 length: 17 amino acids. CDR1 is MNHNS, CDR2 SASEGT, per germline. The CDR3 is CASSGSTSGGITGELFF. CDR3 coding DNA: TGTGCCAGCAGTGGGTCGACTAGCGGGGGAATCACCGGGGAGCTGTTTTTT.

This clone was seen a few times. The chain has TRBV2 and TRBJ2-3; D remains ambiguous. CDR1 SNHLY and CDR2 FYNNEI come from the germline V gene. The CDR3 runs 14 residues. V was shortened by 4 bases and J by 9 bases, with 17 bases between the two germline ends. CDR3 bases: TGTGCCAGCAGTGGCACTACCCTCACTGGGACGCAGTATTTT. Encoded protein: CASSGTTLTGTQYF.

A single count supports this clone. The chain is built from TRBV4-1 and TRBJ2-7; TRBD1 agrees at 7 bases. The germline V gene has CDR1 MGHRA and CDR2 YSYEKL. V shed 2 bases and J 7 bases; nucleotides not matched to a gene: 11. CDR3 length: 15 amino acids. The CDR3 is CASSQPGQKTREQYF. In DNA, the CDR3 is TGCGCCAGCAGCCAACCGGGACAGAAGACGAGGGAGCAGTACTTC.

This clone was picked up one time. The V and J genes are TRBV11-2 and TRBJ2-7, with 8 bases lining up with TRBD1. The V gene's germline CDR1 is SGHAT and CDR2 FQNNGV. The CDR3 is 14 amino acids. V gave up 2 bases and J gave up 6 bases; unmatched junction bases: 6. CDR3 region: CASSLTLGTGEQYF. CDR3 DNA: TGTGCCAGCAGCTTAACCCTCGGGACAGGCGAGCAGTACTTC.